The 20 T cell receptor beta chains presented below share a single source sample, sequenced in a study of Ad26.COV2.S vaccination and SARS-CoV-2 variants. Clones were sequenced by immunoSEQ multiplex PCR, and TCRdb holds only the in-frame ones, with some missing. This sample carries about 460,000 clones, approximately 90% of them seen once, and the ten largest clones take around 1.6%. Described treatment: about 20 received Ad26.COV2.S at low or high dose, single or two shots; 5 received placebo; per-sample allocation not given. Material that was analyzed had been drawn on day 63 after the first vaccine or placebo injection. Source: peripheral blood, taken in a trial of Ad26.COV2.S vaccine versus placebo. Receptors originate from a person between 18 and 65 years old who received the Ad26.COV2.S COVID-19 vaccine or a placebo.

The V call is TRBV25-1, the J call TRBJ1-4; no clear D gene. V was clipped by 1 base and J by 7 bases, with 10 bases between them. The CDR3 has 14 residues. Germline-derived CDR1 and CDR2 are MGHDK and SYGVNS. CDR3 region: CASSEWRLFEKLFF. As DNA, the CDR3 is TGTGCCAGCAGTGAATGGAGGCTTTTTGAAAAACTGTTTTTT.

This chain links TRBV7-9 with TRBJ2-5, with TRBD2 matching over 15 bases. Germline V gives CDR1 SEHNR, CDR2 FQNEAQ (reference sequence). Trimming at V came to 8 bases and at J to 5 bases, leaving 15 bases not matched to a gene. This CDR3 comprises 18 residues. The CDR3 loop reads CASLGMGTSGGTAETQYF. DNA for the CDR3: TGTGCCAGCCTGGGAATGGGGACTAGCGGGGGGACCGCGGAGACCCAGTACTTC.

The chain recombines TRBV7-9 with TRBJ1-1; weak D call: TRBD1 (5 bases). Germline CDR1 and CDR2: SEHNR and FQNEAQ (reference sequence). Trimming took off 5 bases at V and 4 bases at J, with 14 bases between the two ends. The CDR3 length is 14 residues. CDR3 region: CASSLAGFSTEAFF. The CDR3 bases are TGTGCCAGCAGCCTTGCAGGGTTTAGCACTGAAGCTTTCTTT.

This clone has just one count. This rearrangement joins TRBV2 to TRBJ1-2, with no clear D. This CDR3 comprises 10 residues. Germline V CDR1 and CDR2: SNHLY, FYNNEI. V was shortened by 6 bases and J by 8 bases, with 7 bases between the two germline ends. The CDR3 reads CASRELGYTF. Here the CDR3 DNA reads TGTGCCAGCAGGGAGCTCGGCTACACCTTC.

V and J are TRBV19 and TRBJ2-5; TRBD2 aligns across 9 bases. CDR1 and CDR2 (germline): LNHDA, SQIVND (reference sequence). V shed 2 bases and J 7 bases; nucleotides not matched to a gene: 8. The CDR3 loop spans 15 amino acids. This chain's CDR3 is CASSIFSSGVGTQYF. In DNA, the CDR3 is TGTGCCAGTAGTATATTTTCTAGCGGGGTTGGGACCCAGTACTTC.

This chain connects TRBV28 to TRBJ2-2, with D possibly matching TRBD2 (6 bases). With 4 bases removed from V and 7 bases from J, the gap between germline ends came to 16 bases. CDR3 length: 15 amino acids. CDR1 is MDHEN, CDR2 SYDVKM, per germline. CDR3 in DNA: TGTGCCAGCAGTTGGCTGGGGCTCGGGAGCGGGGAGCTGTTTTTT. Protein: CASSWLGLGSGELFF.

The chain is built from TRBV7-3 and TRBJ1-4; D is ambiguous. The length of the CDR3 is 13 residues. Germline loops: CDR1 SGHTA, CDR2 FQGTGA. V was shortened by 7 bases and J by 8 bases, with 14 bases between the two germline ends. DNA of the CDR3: TGTGCCAGCATGGGAAGGCGTCGAGAAAAACTGTTTTTT. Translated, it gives CASMGRRREKLFF. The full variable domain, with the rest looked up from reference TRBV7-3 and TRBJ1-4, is GAGVSQTPSNKVTEKGKYVELRCDPISGHTALYWYRQSLGQGPEFLIYFQGTGAADDSGLPNDRFFAVRPEGSVSTLKIQRTERGDSAVYLCASMGRRREKLFFGSGTQLSVL.

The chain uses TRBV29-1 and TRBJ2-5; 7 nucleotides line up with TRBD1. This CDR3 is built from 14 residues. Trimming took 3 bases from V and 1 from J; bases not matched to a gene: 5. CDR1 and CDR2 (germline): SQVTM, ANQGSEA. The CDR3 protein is CSVDGTVSQETQYF. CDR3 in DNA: TGCAGCGTTGATGGGACAGTTAGCCAAGAGACCCAGTACTTC. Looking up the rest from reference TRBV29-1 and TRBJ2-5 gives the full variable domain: SAVISQKPSRDICQRGTSLTIQCQVDSQVTMMFWYRQQPGQSLTLIATANQGSEATYESGFVIDKFPISRPNLTFSTLTVSNMSPEDSSIYLCSVDGTVSQETQYFGPGTRLLVL.

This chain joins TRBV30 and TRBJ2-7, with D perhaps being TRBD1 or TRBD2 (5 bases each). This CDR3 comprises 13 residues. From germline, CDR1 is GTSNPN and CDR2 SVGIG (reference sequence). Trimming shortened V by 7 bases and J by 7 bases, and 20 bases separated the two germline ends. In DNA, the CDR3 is TGTGCCTTGTCCGGGACGGTGGATGTAGAGCAGTACTTC. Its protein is CALSGTVDVEQYF.

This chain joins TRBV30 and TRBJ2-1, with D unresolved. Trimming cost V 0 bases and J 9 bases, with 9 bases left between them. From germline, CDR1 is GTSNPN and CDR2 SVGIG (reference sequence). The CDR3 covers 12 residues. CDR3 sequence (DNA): TGTGCCTGGAGTGTAAGGACGGCTGAGCAGTTCTTC. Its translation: CAWSVRTAEQFF.

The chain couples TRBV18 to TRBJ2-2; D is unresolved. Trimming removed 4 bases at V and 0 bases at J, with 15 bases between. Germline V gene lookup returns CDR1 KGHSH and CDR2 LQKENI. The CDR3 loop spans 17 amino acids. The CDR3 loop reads CASSLRLGKPNTGELFF. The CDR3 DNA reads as TGTGCCAGCTCACTACGTTTGGGCAAACCGAACACCGGGGAGCTGTTTTTT.

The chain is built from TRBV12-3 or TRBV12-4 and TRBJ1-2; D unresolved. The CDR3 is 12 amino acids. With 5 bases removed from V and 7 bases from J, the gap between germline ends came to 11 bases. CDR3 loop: CASSNLMGGYTF. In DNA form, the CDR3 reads TGTGCCAGCAGTAATTTGATGGGTGGCTACACCTTC.

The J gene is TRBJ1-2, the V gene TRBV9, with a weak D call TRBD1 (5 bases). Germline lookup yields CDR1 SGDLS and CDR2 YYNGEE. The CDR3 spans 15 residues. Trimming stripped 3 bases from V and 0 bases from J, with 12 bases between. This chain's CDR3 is CASSGGSPTNYGYTF. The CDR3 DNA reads TGTGCCAGCAGCGGGGGGTCCCCGACTAACTATGGCTACACCTTC. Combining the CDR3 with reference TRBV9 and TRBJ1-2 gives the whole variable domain DSGVTQTPKHLITATGQRVTLRCSPRSGDLSVYWYQQSLDQGLQFLIQYYNGEERAKGNILERFSAQQFPDLHSELNLSSLELGDSALYFCASSGGSPTNYGYTFGSGTRLTVV.

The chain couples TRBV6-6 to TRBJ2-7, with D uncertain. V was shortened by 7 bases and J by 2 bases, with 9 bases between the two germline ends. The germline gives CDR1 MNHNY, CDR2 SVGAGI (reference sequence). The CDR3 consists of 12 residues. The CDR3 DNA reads TGTGCCAGCACACGGGTTACCTACGAGCAGTACTTC. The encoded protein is CASTRVTYEQYF.

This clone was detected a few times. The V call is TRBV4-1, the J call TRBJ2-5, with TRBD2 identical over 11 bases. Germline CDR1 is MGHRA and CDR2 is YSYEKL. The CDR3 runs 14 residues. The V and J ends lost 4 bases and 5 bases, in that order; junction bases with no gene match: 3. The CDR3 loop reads CASSLTSGTETQYF. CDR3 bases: TGCGCCAGCAGCCTGACTAGCGGGACGGAGACCCAGTACTTC.

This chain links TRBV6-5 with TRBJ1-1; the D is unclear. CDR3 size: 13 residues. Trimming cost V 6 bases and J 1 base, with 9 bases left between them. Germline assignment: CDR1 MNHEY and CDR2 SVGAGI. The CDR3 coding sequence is TGTGCCAGCAGCCTGACTAAGAACACTGAAGCTTTCTTT. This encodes CASSLTKNTEAFF.

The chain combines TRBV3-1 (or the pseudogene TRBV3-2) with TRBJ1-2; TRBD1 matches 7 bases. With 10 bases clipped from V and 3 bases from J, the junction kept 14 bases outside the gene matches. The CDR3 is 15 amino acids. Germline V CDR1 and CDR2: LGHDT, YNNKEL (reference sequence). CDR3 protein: CANPGETGTDYGYTF. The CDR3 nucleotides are TGTGCCAACCCTGGGGAGACAGGGACGGACTATGGCTACACCTTC.

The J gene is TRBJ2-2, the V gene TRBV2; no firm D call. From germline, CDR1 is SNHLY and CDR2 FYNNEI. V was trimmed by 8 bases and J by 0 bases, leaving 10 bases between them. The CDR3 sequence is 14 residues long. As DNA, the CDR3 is TGTGCCAGCGGGTTGGGGACGAACACCGGGGAGCTGTTTTTT. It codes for CASGLGTNTGELFF.

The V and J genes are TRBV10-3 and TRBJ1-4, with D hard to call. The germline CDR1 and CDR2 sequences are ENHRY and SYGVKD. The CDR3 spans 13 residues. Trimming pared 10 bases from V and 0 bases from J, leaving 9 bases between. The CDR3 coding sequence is TGTGCCACCTCAGAGACAACTAATGAAAAACTGTTTTTT. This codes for CATSETTNEKLFF.

The CDR3 bases are TGTGCCTGGAGTGGACAGTTCCAAGGTCAGCCCCAGCATTTT. The encoded protein is CAWSGQFQGQPQHF. V and J are TRBV30 and TRBJ1-5, with a possible D match to TRBD1 (5 bases). Germline lookup yields CDR1 GTSNPN and CDR2 SVGIG (reference sequence). This CDR3 spans 14 amino acids. Trimming removed 1 base from V and 6 bases from J, with 13 bases in between.